One T cell receptor (beta chain) is described in this entry. The data derive from a study of T cell changes during pregnancy in multiple sclerosis. The CDR3 covers 15 residues. Trimming left V 5 bases short and J 2 bases short, with 15 bases between. From germline, CDR1 is SEHNR and CDR2 FQNEAQ (reference sequence). This table comes from immunoSEQ multiplex PCR, and its TCRdb copy is limited to in-frame clones, with some not included. Of approximately 110,000 clones listed, around 90% are singletons. J is TRBJ2-5 and V is TRBV7-9, with TRBD2 as a possible D gene (6 bases). The sequence came from a female donor with multiple sclerosis, enrolled in a pregnancy study. The sample in question was peripheral blood, obtained in the third trimester of pregnancy. The DNA of the CDR3 is TGTGCCAGCAGCCCGGGCGGGGCAGATCAAGAGACCCAGTACTTC. Protein: CASSPGGADQETQYF.